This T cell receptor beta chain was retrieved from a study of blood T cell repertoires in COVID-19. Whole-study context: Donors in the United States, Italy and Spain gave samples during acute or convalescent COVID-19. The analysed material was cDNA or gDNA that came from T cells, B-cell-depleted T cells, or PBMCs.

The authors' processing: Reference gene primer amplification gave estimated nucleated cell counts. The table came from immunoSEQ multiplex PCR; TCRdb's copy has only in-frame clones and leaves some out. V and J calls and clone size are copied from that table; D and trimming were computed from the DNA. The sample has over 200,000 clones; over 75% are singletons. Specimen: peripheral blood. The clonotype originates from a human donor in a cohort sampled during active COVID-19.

As DNA, the CDR3 is TGTGCCAGACAGAGTACAGGGCCTTACGAGCAGTACTTC. Amino acid sequence: CARQSTGPYEQYF. The chain employs TRBV24-1 and TRBJ2-7, with TRBD1 as a possible D gene (6 bases). Germline-derived CDR1 and CDR2 are KGHDR and SFDVKD. V was trimmed by 11 bases and J by 4 bases, leaving 17 bases between them. CDR3 size: 13 residues.